This T cell receptor beta chain was sequenced during a study of blood T cell repertoires in COVID-19. The overall study: Italy, Spain and the United States were the sources of the convalescent and acute COVID-19 samples.

This clone has only one observation. The length of the CDR3 is 17 residues. Germline values: CDR1 LNHDA, CDR2 SQIVND (reference sequence). Trimming took 6 bases from V and 0 from J; bases not matched to a gene: 8. In the original workflow: Cell counts per sample came from amplifying reference gene primers. Data came from immunoSEQ multiplex PCR; TCRdb stores just in-frame clones and leaves some out. V, J and clone size are those of that table, while D and trimming were read from the DNA. Of more than 300,000 clones listed, 80% to 90% are singletons. The clonotype originates from a woman between 50 and 59 years old with acute or convalescent COVID-19. The sample was peripheral blood. V is TRBV19 and J is TRBJ2-1; 10 bases map to TRBD1. The DNA for the CDR3 is TGTGCCAGTAGACAGACAGGGGGCTTGAGCTCCTACAATGAGCAGTTCTTC. Its translation is CASRQTGGLSSYNEQFF.